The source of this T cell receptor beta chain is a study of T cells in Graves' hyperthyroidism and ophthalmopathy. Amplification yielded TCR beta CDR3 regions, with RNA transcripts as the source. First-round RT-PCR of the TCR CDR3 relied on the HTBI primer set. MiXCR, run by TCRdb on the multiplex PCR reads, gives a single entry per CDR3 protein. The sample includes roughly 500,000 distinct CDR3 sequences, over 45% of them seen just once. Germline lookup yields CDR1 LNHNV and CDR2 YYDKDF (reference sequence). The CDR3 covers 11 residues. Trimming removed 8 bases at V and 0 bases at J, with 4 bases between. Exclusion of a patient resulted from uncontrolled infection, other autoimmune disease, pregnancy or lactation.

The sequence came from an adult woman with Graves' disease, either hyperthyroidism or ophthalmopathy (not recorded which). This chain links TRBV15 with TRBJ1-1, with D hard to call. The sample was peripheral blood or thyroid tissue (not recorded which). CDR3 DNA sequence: TGTGCCACCTTACTGAACACTGAAGCTTTCTTT. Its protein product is CATLLNTEAFF.